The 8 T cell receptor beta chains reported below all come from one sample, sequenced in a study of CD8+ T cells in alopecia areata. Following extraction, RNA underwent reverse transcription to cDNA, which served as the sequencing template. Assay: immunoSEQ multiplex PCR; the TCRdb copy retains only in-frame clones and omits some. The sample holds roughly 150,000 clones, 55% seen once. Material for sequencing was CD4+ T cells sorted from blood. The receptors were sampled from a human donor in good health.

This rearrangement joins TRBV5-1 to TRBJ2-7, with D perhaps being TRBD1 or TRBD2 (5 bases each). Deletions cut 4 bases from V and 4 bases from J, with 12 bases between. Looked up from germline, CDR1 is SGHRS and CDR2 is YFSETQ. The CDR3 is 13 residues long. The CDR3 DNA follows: TGCGCCAGCAGCAAGGGACCTCTTTACGAGCAGTACTTC. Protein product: CASSKGPLYEQYF.

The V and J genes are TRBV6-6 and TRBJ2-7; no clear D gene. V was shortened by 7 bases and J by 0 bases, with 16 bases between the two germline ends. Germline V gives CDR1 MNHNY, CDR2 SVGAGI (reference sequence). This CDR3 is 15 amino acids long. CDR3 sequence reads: CASTNPQMSSYEQYF. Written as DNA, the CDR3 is TGTGCCAGCACCAATCCCCAAATGAGCTCCTACGAGCAGTACTTC.

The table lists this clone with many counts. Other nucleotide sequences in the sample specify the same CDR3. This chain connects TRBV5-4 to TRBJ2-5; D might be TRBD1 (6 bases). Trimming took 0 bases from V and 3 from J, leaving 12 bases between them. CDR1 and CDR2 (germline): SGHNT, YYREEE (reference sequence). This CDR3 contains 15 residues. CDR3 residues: CASSLAGTQKETQYF. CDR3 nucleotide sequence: TGTGCCAGCAGCTTGGCCGGGACACAAAAAGAGACCCAGTACTTC.

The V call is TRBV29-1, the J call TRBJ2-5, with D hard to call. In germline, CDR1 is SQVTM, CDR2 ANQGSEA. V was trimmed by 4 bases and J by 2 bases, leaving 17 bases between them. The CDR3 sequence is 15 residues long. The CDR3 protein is CSVVIPPDRQETQYF. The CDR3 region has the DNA TGCAGCGTTGTCATACCCCCGGATAGGCAAGAGACCCAGTACTTC.

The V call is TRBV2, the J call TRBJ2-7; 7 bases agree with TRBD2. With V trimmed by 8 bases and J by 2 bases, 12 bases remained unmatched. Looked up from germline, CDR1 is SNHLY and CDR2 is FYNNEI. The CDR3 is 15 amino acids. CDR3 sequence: CASRGLTSDPYEQYF. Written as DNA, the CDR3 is TGTGCCAGCCGGGGACTAACTAGCGATCCCTACGAGCAGTACTTC. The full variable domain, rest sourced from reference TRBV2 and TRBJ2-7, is EPEVTQTPSHQVTQMGQEVILRCVPISNHLYFYWYRQILGQKVEFLVSFYNNEISEKSEIFDDQFSVERPDGSNFTLKIRSTKLEDSAMYFCASRGLTSDPYEQYFGPGTRLTVT.

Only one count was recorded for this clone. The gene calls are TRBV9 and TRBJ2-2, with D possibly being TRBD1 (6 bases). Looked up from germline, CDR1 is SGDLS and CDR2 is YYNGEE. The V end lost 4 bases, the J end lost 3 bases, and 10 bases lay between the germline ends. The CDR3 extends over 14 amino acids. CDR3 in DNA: TGTGCCAGCAGCTCAGGGACATACACCGGGGAGCTGTTTTTT. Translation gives CASSSGTYTGELFF.

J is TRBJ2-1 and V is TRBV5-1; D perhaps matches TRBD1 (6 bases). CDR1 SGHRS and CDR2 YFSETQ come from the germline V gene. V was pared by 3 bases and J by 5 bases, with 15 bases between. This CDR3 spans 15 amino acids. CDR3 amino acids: CASSSAGTPNNEQFF. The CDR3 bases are TGCGCCAGCAGCTCGGCCGGGACACCAAACAATGAGCAGTTCTTC.

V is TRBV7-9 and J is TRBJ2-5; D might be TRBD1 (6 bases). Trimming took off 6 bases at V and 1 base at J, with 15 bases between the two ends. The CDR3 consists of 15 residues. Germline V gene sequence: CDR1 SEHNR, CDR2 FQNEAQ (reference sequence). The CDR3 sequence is CASRPLQGVQETQYF. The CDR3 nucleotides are TGTGCCAGCAGACCCCTACAGGGCGTCCAAGAGACCCAGTACTTC. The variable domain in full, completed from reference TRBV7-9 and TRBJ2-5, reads DTGVSQNPRHKITKRGQNVTFRCDPISEHNRLYWYRQTLGQGPEFLTYFQNEAQLEKSRLLSDRFSAERPKGSFSTLEIQRTEQGDSAMYLCASRPLQGVQETQYFGPGTRLLVL.